The rows below give T cell receptor beta chains drawn from one sample of a study of shared clonotypes between healthy human individuals. Here immunoSEQ multiplex PCR was the method, and the copy in TCRdb shows in-frame clones only, minus some. The sample contains over a million clones, about three quarters of which appear only once. Sequenced material: memory CD4+ T cells sorted from blood. These receptors were taken from a man aged 18 to 30 in good health. CDR3s include the opening cysteine and the closing phenylalanine or tryptophan. The D gene is left open where the match is weak. Expanded clones get a size class; other rows say once, few or many, or leave the size out.

j_call: TRBJ1-6
d_call: .
clone_size: .
v_call: TRBV10-3
cdr3_aa: CAAQESGRNSPLHF
cdr3_nt: TGTGCCGCCCAAGAGTCGGGGAGGAATTCACCCCTCCACTTT

j_call: TRBJ2-3
d_call: TRBD1
clone_size: .
v_call: TRBV5-1
cdr3_aa: CASSPGDRADTQYF
cdr3_nt: TGCGCCAGCAGCCCCGGGGACAGGGCAGATACGCAGTATTTT

j_call: TRBJ1-1
d_call: .
clone_size: .
v_call: TRBV7-9
cdr3_aa: CASSLLGDSTEAFF
cdr3_nt: TGTGCCAGCAGCTTACTAGGGGATAGCACTGAAGCTTTCTTT

j_call: TRBJ1-6
d_call: .
clone_size: few
v_call: TRBV14
cdr3_aa: CASSQQGHSPLHF
cdr3_nt: TGTGCCAGCAGCCAACAGGGCCATTCACCCCTCCACTTT

j_call: TRBJ1-2
d_call: TRBD1
clone_size: .
v_call: TRBV27
cdr3_aa: CASSPSRDRLYPIGYTF
cdr3_nt: TGTGCCAGCAGTCCATCCCGGGACAGGTTATACCCTATTGGCTACACCTTC

j_call: TRBJ1-5
d_call: .
clone_size: .
v_call: TRBV7-8
cdr3_aa: CASSLSGERSNQPQHF
cdr3_nt: TGTGCCAGCAGCTTATCCGGGGAAAGGAGCAATCAGCCCCAGCATTTT

j_call: TRBJ2-2
d_call: TRBD2
clone_size: .
v_call: TRBV27
cdr3_aa: CASSLGTSGRANTGELFF
cdr3_nt: TGTGCCAGCAGTTTAGGGACTAGCGGGAGGGCTAACACCGGGGAGCTGTTTTTT

j_call: TRBJ1-2
d_call: .
clone_size: .
v_call: TRBV27
cdr3_aa: CASSWGPNYGYTF
cdr3_nt: TGTGCCAGCAGTTGGGGCCCGAACTATGGCTACACCTTC

j_call: TRBJ1-1
d_call: .
clone_size: once
v_call: TRBV18
cdr3_aa: CASSPAGYRAEAFF
cdr3_nt: TGTGCCAGCTCACCAGCCGGGTATCGGGCTGAAGCTTTCTTT

j_call: TRBJ1-2
d_call: .
clone_size: .
v_call: TRBV6-6
cdr3_aa: CASRSKGLPGYTF
cdr3_nt: TGTGCCAGCAGGTCCAAGGGATTGCCTGGCTACACCTTC

j_call: TRBJ2-5
d_call: .
clone_size: .
v_call: TRBV7-6
cdr3_aa: CASSSETPGYGETQYF
cdr3_nt: TGTGCCAGCAGCTCTGAAACTCCAGGGTACGGAGAGACCCAGTACTTC

j_call: TRBJ1-4
d_call: .
clone_size: few
v_call: TRBV5-1
cdr3_aa: CASSGTTTNEKLFF
cdr3_nt: TGCGCCAGCTCGGGAACCACAACTAATGAAAAACTGTTTTTT

j_call: TRBJ2-5
d_call: TRBD2
clone_size: .
v_call: TRBV4-1
cdr3_aa: CASSPRVGTSGEETQYF
cdr3_nt: TGCGCCAGCAGCCCGAGGGTCGGGACTAGCGGGGAAGAGACCCAGTACTTC

j_call: TRBJ1-4
d_call: TRBD1
clone_size: few
v_call: TRBV19
cdr3_aa: CASRTDRPGNEKLFF
cdr3_nt: TGTGCCAGTAGGACGGACAGGCCCGGGAATGAAAAACTGTTTTTT

j_call: TRBJ2-1
d_call: .
clone_size: .
v_call: TRBV5-1
cdr3_aa: CASSSDILSSYNEQFF
cdr3_nt: TGCGCCAGCAGCTCGGACATCCTGAGCTCCTACAATGAGCAGTTCTTC

j_call: TRBJ2-2
d_call: TRBD2
clone_size: .
v_call: TRBV4-1
cdr3_aa: CASSQGGGWTGELFF
cdr3_nt: TGCGCCAGCAGCCAAGGCGGGGGATGGACCGGGGAGCTGTTTTTT

j_call: TRBJ2-3
d_call: .
clone_size: .
v_call: TRBV7-8
cdr3_aa: CASSSSSASTDTQYF
cdr3_nt: TGTGCCAGCAGCTCTTCTAGCGCCAGCACAGATACGCAGTATTTT

j_call: TRBJ1-1
d_call: .
clone_size: .
v_call: TRBV7-9
cdr3_aa: CASRAYQLMNTEAFF
cdr3_nt: TGTGCCAGCAGGGCCTACCAGTTAATGAACACTGAAGCTTTCTTT

j_call: TRBJ1-6
d_call: TRBD1
clone_size: few
v_call: TRBV27
cdr3_aa: CASSFLQGKSPLHF
cdr3_nt: TGTGCCAGCAGTTTTTTACAGGGGAAGTCACCCCTCCACTTT

j_call: TRBJ2-7
d_call: .
clone_size: .
v_call: TRBV18
cdr3_aa: CASSLGTRGEQYF
cdr3_nt: TGTGCCAGCTCACTTGGGACCAGAGGCGAGCAGTACTTC

j_call: TRBJ2-7
d_call: .
clone_size: .
v_call: TRBV5-1
cdr3_aa: CASSLVVGSAHEQYF
cdr3_nt: TGCGCCAGCAGCTTGGTGGTCGGGAGTGCGCACGAGCAGTACTTC

j_call: TRBJ2-3
d_call: .
clone_size: .
v_call: TRBV5-6
cdr3_aa: CASSSVAGTDTQYF
cdr3_nt: TGTGCCAGCAGCTCGGTCGCGGGCACAGATACGCAGTATTTT

j_call: TRBJ1-1
d_call: .
clone_size: .
v_call: TRBV19
cdr3_aa: CASSIGTGSMNTEAFF
cdr3_nt: TGTGCCAGTAGTATAGGCACAGGGTCAATGAACACTGAAGCTTTCTTT

j_call: TRBJ1-2
d_call: .
clone_size: .
v_call: TRBV11-2
cdr3_aa: CASSLDLDIYGYTF
cdr3_nt: TGTGCCAGCAGCTTAGATCTAGACATCTATGGCTACACCTTC

j_call: TRBJ2-5
d_call: .
clone_size: .
v_call: TRBV4-1
cdr3_aa: CASSLGGAGGETQYF
cdr3_nt: TGCGCCAGCAGCCTAGGCGGGGCCGGGGGTGAGACCCAGTACTTC

j_call: TRBJ1-1
d_call: .
clone_size: .
v_call: TRBV18
cdr3_aa: CASSPTETEAFF
cdr3_nt: TGTGCCAGCTCACCCACAGAGACTGAAGCTTTCTTT

j_call: TRBJ1-3
d_call: .
clone_size: .
v_call: TRBV9
cdr3_aa: CASSAAGGLGNTIYF
cdr3_nt: TGTGCCAGCAGCGCCGCGGGGGGGCTCGGAAACACCATATATTTT

j_call: TRBJ2-2
d_call: TRBD1
clone_size: .
v_call: TRBV6-1
cdr3_aa: CASSSGQAGTGELFF
cdr3_nt: TGTGCCAGCTCGTCCGGACAGGCGGGCACCGGGGAGCTGTTTTTT

j_call: TRBJ2-5
d_call: .
clone_size: .
v_call: TRBV30
cdr3_aa: CAWSVGGGSETQYF
cdr3_nt: TGTGCCTGGAGTGTTGGTGGGGGTTCAGAGACCCAGTACTTC

j_call: TRBJ2-4
d_call: TRBD1
clone_size: .
v_call: TRBV10-3
cdr3_aa: CAISPGTGDKNIQYF
cdr3_nt: TGTGCCATCAGCCCGGGGACAGGGGACAAAAACATTCAGTACTTC

j_call: TRBJ2-2
d_call: .
clone_size: .
v_call: TRBV29-1
cdr3_aa: CSVETGHPGELFF
cdr3_nt: TGCAGCGTTGAGACAGGCCATCCCGGGGAGCTGTTTTTT

j_call: TRBJ1-2
d_call: .
clone_size: .
v_call: TRBV5-8
cdr3_aa: CASIPEAVYGYTF
cdr3_nt: TGTGCCAGCATCCCAGAAGCTGTCTATGGCTACACCTTC

j_call: TRBJ1-2
d_call: .
clone_size: .
v_call: TRBV11-2
cdr3_aa: CASSLDTRGRYGYTF
cdr3_nt: TGTGCCAGCAGCTTAGATACCCGGGGGAGGTATGGCTACACCTTC

j_call: TRBJ1-5
d_call: .
clone_size: .
v_call: TRBV4-2
cdr3_aa: CASSQESWIAGVALNQPQHF
cdr3_nt: TGTGCCAGCAGCCAAGAAAGTTGGATTGCGGGGGTCGCGCTCAATCAGCCCCAGCATTTT

j_call: TRBJ2-3
d_call: .
clone_size: .
v_call: TRBV5-1
cdr3_aa: CASSLASGGTDTQYF
cdr3_nt: TGCGCCAGCAGCCTGGCGAGTGGAGGAACAGATACGCAGTATTTT

j_call: TRBJ1-1
d_call: TRBD1
clone_size: once
v_call: TRBV6-5
cdr3_aa: CASSYVTGPTEAFF
cdr3_nt: TGTGCCAGCAGTTACGTGACAGGGCCCACTGAAGCTTTCTTT

j_call: TRBJ1-6
d_call: .
clone_size: .
v_call: TRBV7-9
cdr3_aa: CASSLDGSPNSPLHF
cdr3_nt: TGTGCCAGCAGCTTAGACGGCAGCCCCAATTCACCCCTCCACTTT

j_call: TRBJ1-1
d_call: .
clone_size: few
v_call: TRBV5-6
cdr3_aa: CASSLSPDRSTEAFF
cdr3_nt: TGTGCCAGCAGCTTGTCGCCAGACAGATCCACTGAAGCTTTCTTT

j_call: TRBJ1-2
d_call: .
clone_size: .
v_call: TRBV27
cdr3_aa: CASSVSGPLANYGYTF
cdr3_nt: TGTGCCAGCAGTGTTTCGGGGCCGTTAGCTAACTATGGCTACACCTTC

j_call: TRBJ2-1
d_call: .
clone_size: .
v_call: TRBV11-2
cdr3_aa: CASSLGTAYNEQFF
cdr3_nt: TGTGCCAGCAGCTTAGGGACAGCCTACAATGAGCAGTTCTTC

j_call: TRBJ2-5
d_call: TRBD1
clone_size: .
v_call: TRBV7-2
cdr3_aa: CASRGPGQTHQETQYF
cdr3_nt: TGTGCCAGCAGGGGCCCGGGACAGACCCACCAAGAGACCCAGTACTTC

j_call: TRBJ1-5
d_call: TRBD1
clone_size: .
v_call: TRBV28
cdr3_aa: CASSLSTGGLNQPQHF
cdr3_nt: TGTGCCAGCAGTCTATCCACAGGGGGCCTCAATCAGCCCCAGCATTTT

j_call: TRBJ1-1
d_call: .
clone_size: .
v_call: TRBV5-1
cdr3_aa: CASSLAGHTEAFF
cdr3_nt: TGCGCCAGCAGCTTAGCAGGCCACACTGAAGCTTTCTTT